Each of the 11 T cell receptor beta chains below was sequenced from the same sample in a study of T cells after posttransplantation cyclophosphamide. Clones were read by immunoSEQ multiplex PCR, and TCRdb kept only the in-frame ones, dropping some. This sample has about 10,000 clones, with roughly four fifths found just once. Treatment was busulfan-fludarabine conditioning, a marrow graft, and cyclophosphamide on days +3 and +4. The source material was PBMCs, sampled 1903 days after a stem cell transplant with posttransplant cyclophosphamide. All receptors come from a female patient aged 40-49 years who received an allogeneic stem cell transplant from a related donor, was CMV-positive, and had no GVHD. Among the T cells, some may be from the graft donor.

The chain recombines TRBV10-3 with TRBJ2-7; TRBD1 matches 8 bases. The CDR3 runs 14 residues. The V gene's germline CDR1 is ENHRY and CDR2 SYGVKD. V shed 7 bases, J shed 3 bases, and the junction held 8 bases outside the gene matches. This CDR3 reads CAIMDRASYYEQYF. Here the CDR3 DNA reads TGTGCCATCATGGACAGGGCGTCTTACTACGAGCAGTACTTC.

The chain employs TRBV5-4 and TRBJ2-3; 10 positions agree with TRBD1. V dropped 5 bases and J dropped 4; count of bases not matched to a gene: 7. The CDR3 totals 15 residues. From germline, CDR1 is SGHNT and CDR2 YYREEE (reference sequence). The CDR3 DNA is TGTGCCAGCAGACCCCGGACAGGGGGGTCAGATACGCAGTATTTT. This encodes CASRPRTGGSDTQYF.

This chain connects TRBV15 to TRBJ2-5; D uncertain. Looked up from germline, CDR1 is LNHNV and CDR2 is YYDKDF (reference sequence). Trimming pared 5 bases from V and 3 bases from J, leaving 13 bases between. The CDR3 is 14 residues long. Here the CDR3 reads CATSFQAQEETQYF. The CDR3 DNA follows: TGTGCCACCAGCTTCCAGGCCCAAGAAGAGACCCAGTACTTC.

The genes are TRBV7-9 and TRBJ2-3; 7 bases are a match to TRBD1. The V gene end was trimmed by 3 bases and the J gene end by 3 bases; junction bases not matched to a gene: 3. This CDR3 spans 14 amino acids. Germline V lookup: CDR1 SEHNR, CDR2 FQNEAQ (reference sequence). The CDR3 reads CASSLRGQTDTQYF. The CDR3 bases are TGTGCCAGCAGCTTGAGGGGGCAGACAGATACGCAGTATTTT.

The genes are TRBV5-1 and TRBJ2-7; TRBD1 aligns across 7 bases. J lost 3 bases, V lost 0 bases, and 3 bases had no gene match. This CDR3 comprises 14 residues. Germline CDR1 reads SGHRS; CDR2 reads YFSETQ. The CDR3 region has the DNA TGCGCCAGCAGCTTGGTTGGGACAGACTACGAGCAGTACTTC. Translating it yields CASSLVGTDYEQYF.

To note about this clone: A read error may account for a junction end that differs from germline. The chain couples TRBV7-7 to TRBJ2-2; possible D gene TRBD1, 5 bases. In germline, CDR1 is SSHAT, CDR2 FNYEAQ (reference sequence). The CDR3 has 12 residues. This chain's CDR3 is CASSPGYGELFF. The DNA of the CDR3 is TGTGCTAGCAGTCCAGGGTACGGGGAGCTGTTTTTT.

J is TRBJ2-3 and V is TRBV7-2; 9 positions agree with TRBD1. The CDR3 has 19 residues. The trim removed 1 base at V and 1 base at J, leaving 12 bases unmatched. Per the germline V gene, CDR1 is SGHTA and CDR2 is FQGNSA. CDR3 bases: TGTGCCAGCAGCTTAGGTTCCTACAGGGGGCGGTTAGGCACAGATACGCAGTATTTT. It codes for CASSLGSYRGRLGTDTQYF.

The chain employs TRBV13 and TRBJ1-6, with 7 nucleotides matching TRBD1. The CDR3 spans 18 residues. Germline V lookup: CDR1 PRHDT, CDR2 FYEKMQ (reference sequence). V shed 5 bases and J 0 bases; nucleotides not matched to a gene: 10. Here the CDR3 reads CASSPRQGFSSYNSPLHF. In nucleotides, the CDR3 is TGTGCCAGCAGCCCTCGACAGGGATTTAGCTCCTATAATTCACCCCTCCACTTT.

The CDR3 DNA reads as TGTGCCAGCAGCCACAGGGCACCGCGAGCTAACTATGGCTACACCTTC. Its protein product is CASSHRAPRANYGYTF. J is TRBJ1-2 and V is TRBV7-2; maybe TRBD1 (6 bases). Looked up from germline, CDR1 is SGHTA and CDR2 is FQGNSA. V lost 5 bases and J lost 0, with 16 bases in between. The CDR3 length is 16 residues.

This clone showed up just once. The chain uses TRBV28 and TRBJ2-1, with 9 bases matching TRBD2. Germline CDR1 and CDR2: MDHEN and SYDVKM. CDR3 length equals 15 residues. V lost 3 bases, J lost 10 bases, and 10 bases stayed unmatched. The CDR3 bases are TGTGCCAGCAGTTTTTCGGGACTAGCTATCCGGGAGCAGTTCTTC. Translating it yields CASSFSGLAIREQFF. The whole variable domain, remainder taken from reference TRBV28 and TRBJ2-1, is DVKVTQSSRYLVKRTGEKVFLECVQDMDHENMFWYRQDPGLGLRLIYFSYDVKMKEKGDIPEGYSVSREKKERFSLILESASTNQTSMYLCASSFSGLAIREQFFGPGTRLTVL.

This clone was counted only a few times. This sequence joins TRBV6-6 and TRBJ2-3; D uncertain. The CDR3 sequence is 12 residues long. The ends were cut back, 6 bases at V and 5 bases at J, with 9 bases in the middle. Germline values: CDR1 MNHNY, CDR2 SVGAGI (reference sequence). The CDR3 nucleotides read TGTGCCAGCAGCCCCGGAGTAGATACGCAGTATTTT. Translated: CASSPGVDTQYF.